There are a few counts of the clone carrying this T cell receptor (beta chain). The antigen is not known. The CDR3 loop spans 16 amino acids. CDR1 and CDR2 (germline): GTSNPN, SVGIG (reference sequence). V was pared by 3 bases and J by 4 bases, with 19 bases between. Expressed TCRB transcripts were sequenced after all isolated RNA was converted to cDNA. About 3.57 million reads per sample were averaged for naive, central memory and regulatory samples. The assay was immunoSEQ multiplex PCR, and TCRdb's table has in-frame clones only and misses some. The table has fewer than 200,000 clones, over 7.5% seen once; the top ten hold nearly 0.65%. This record belongs to a study of beta chain features in type 1 diabetes. Points from the study as a whole: Shorter templates might be favored by PCR, equally in patients and controls. Among patients, naive, central memory and Treg TCRB repertoires appeared more similar than among healthy donors.

The sequence was obtained from a man in his late teens or twenties in good health. Source material: central memory CD4+ T cells from blood. The V and J genes are TRBV30 and TRBJ2-1; D possibly corresponds to TRBD1 (6 bases). CDR3 sequence (DNA): TGTGCCTGGAGGGCACAGGGCTTTCCAACTTACAATGAGCAGTTCTTC. This sequence encodes CAWRAQGFPTYNEQFF.